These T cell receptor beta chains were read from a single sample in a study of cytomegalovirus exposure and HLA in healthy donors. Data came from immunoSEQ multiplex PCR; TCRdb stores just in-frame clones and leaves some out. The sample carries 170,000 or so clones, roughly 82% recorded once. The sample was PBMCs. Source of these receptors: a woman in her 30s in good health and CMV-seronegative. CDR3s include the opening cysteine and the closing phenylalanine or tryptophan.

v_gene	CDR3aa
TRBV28	CASSLVLDRGMVDGYTF
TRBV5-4	CASSRGLAGTGELFF
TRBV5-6	CASRRGTRMNTEAFF
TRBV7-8	CASSLAWTSGDLGTQYF
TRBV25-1	CASSESAGGLETQYF
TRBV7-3	CASSLGAGYYGYTF
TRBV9	CASSDWAGASTDTQYF
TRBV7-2	CASSLDRGPYEQYF
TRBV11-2	CASSSLGLRTGYTF
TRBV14	CASSPLGGRPITGELFF
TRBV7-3	CASSLAGKSNEQFF
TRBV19	CASSIDGTGNAGELFF
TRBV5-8	CASSLTGVANEKLFF
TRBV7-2	CASIERSGDTGELFF
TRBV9	CASSVVPRIVPSYNEQFF
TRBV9	CASSAYQKTSNTEAFF
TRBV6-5	CASSEGTRMGEQYF
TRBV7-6	CASSLSGANTGELFF